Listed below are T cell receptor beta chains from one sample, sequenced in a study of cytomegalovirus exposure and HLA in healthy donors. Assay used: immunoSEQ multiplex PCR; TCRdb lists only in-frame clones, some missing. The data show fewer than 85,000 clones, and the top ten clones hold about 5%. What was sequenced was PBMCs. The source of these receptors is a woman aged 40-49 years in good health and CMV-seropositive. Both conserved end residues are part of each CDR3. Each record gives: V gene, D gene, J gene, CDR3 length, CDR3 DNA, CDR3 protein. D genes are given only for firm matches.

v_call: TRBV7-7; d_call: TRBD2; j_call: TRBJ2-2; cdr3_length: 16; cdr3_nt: TGTGCCAGCAGCCCCGCTAGCGGGAGAGGAGTCGGGGAGCTGTTTTTT; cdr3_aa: CASSPASGRGVGELFF
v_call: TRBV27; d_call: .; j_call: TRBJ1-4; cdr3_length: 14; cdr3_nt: TGTGCCAGCAAACTACACAGGGACGGGGAAAAACTGTTTTTT; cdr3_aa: CASKLHRDGEKLFF
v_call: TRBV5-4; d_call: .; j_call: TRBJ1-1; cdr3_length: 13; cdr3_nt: TGTGCCAGCAGCTTTGACAGGAACACTGAAGCTTTCTTT; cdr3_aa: CASSFDRNTEAFF
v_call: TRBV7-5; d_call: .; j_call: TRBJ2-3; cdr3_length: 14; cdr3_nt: TGTGCCAGAAGCTTAGGGACTAGCACAGATACGCAGTATTTT; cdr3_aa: CARSLGTSTDTQYF
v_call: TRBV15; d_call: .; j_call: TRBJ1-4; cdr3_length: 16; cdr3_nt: TGTGCCACCAGCATCATACAGGGCAAACACCGTGAAAAACTGTTTTTT; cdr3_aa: CATSIIQGKHREKLFF
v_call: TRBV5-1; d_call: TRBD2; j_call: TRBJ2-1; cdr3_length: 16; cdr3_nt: TGCGCCAGCAGCTTGGGAACTAGCGGGGGGGTAGGTGAGCAGTTCTTC; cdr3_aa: CASSLGTSGGVGEQFF
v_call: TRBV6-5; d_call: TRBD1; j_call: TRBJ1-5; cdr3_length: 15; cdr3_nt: TGTGCCAGCAGTTCCCTGACAGGGGGCAATCAGCCCCAGCATTTT; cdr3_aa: CASSSLTGGNQPQHF
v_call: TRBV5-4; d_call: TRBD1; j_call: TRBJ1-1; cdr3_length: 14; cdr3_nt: TGTGCCAGCAGCTCCGGACAGGGGAACACTGAAGCTTTCTTT; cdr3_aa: CASSSGQGNTEAFF
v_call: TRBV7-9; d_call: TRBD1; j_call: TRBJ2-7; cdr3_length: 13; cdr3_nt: TGTGCCAGCAGTCGGGACAGCCGGGACGAGCAGTACTTC; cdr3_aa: CASSRDSRDEQYF
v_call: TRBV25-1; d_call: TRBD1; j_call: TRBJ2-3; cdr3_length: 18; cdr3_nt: TGTGCCAGCAGTGATTCGCCAGGACAGGGGCGGCGCACAGATACGCAGTATTTT; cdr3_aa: CASSDSPGQGRRTDTQYF
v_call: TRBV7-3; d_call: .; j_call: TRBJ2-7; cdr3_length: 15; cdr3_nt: TGTGCCAGCAGCGACTCGGGGGGCAACTCCTACGAGCAGTACTTC; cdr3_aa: CASSDSGGNSYEQYF
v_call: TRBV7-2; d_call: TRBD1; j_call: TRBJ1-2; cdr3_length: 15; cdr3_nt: TGTGCCAGCAGCGCGCTAGGGACAGGGGGCCGGGGCTACACCTTC; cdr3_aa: CASSALGTGGRGYTF
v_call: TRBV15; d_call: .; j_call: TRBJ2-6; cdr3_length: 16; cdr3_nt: TGTGCCACCAGCAGAGATTTGGCAGGGATCCTCAACGTCCTGACTTTC; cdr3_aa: CATSRDLAGILNVLTF
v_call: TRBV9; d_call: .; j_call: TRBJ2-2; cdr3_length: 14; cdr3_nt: TGTGCCAGCAGCTTCGGTGGCAGGGGCGGGGAGCTGTTTTTT; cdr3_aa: CASSFGGRGGELFF
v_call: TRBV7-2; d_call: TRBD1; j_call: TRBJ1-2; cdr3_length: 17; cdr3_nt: TGTGCCAGCAGCCCGCCGGGACAGGGTTTAGGGGTTTATGGCTACACCTTC; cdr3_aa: CASSPPGQGLGVYGYTF
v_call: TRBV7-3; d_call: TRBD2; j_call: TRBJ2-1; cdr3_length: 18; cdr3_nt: TGTGCCAGCAGCCCAAGTATCGTGTTAGCGGGGGGTTACAATGAGCAGTTCTTC; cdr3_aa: CASSPSIVLAGGYNEQFF
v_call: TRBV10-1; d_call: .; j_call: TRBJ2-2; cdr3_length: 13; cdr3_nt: TGCGCCAGCCAGGGGTGGGGATCCGGGGAGCTGTTTTTT; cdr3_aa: CASQGWGSGELFF
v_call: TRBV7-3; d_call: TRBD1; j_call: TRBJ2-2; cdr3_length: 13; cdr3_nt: TGTGCCAGCAGCCCGACAGGGCCCGGGGAGCTGTTTTTT; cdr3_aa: CASSPTGPGELFF
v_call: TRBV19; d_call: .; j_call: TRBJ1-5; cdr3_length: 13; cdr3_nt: TGTGCCAGTAGTATGGGTAGCGATCAGCCCCAGCATTTT; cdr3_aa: CASSMGSDQPQHF
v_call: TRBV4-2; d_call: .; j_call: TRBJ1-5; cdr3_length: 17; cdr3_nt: TGTGCCAGCAGCCAAGGTGGGGCGGGGGTTAGCAATCAGCCCCAGCATTTT; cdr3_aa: CASSQGGAGVSNQPQHF
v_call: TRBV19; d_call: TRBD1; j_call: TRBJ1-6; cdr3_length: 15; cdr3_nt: TGTGCCAGTAGTATTGTTCCAGGGGGTAATTCACCCCTCCACTTT; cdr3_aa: CASSIVPGGNSPLHF
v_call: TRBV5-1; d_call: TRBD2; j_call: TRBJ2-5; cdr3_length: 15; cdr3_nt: TGCGCCAGCAGCTGGACTAGCGGGGGGGAAGAGACCCAGTACTTC; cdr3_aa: CASSWTSGGEETQYF
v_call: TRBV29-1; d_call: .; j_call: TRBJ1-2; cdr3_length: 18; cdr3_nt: TGCAGCGTTGATACATCCCGCGGGACTCCTACCGCTAACTATGGCTACACCTTC; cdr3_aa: CSVDTSRGTPTANYGYTF
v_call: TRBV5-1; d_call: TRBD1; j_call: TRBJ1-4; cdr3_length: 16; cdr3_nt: TGCGCCAGCAGCTACGCGACAGGGGCCGGGGGTGAAAAACTGTTTTTT; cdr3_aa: CASSYATGAGGEKLFF
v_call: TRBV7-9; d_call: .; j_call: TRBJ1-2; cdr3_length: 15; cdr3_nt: TGTGCCAGCAGCGGTAGGGGGGGGTTCAACTATGGCTACACCTTC; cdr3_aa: CASSGRGGFNYGYTF
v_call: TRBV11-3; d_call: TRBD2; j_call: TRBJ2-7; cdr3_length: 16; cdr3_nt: TGTGCCAGCAGCTTAGAAGAGCGGGAGGGGACAAACGAGCAGTACTTC; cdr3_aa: CASSLEEREGTNEQYF
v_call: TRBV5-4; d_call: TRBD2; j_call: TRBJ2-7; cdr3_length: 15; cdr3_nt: TGTGCCAGCAGCTTGACTAGCGGCAGCTCCTACGAGCAGTACTTC; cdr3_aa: CASSLTSGSSYEQYF
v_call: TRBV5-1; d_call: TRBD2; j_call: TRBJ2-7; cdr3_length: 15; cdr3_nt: TGCGCCAGCAGCTTGGAGGGAGGGGACGACTACGAGCAGTACTTC; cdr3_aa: CASSLEGGDDYEQYF
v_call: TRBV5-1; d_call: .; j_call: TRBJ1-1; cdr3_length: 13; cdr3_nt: TGCGCCAGCAGCTTGGGTGGCAAGACTGAAGCTTTCTTT; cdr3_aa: CASSLGGKTEAFF
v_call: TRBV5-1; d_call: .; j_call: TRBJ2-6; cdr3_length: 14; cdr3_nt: TGCGCCAGCAGCTTGCAATCTGGGGCCAACGTCCTGACTTTC; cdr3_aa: CASSLQSGANVLTF
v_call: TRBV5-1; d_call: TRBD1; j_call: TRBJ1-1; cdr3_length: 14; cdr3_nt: TGCGCCAGCAGCTTGGGACAGGGTATCACTGAAGCTTTCTTT; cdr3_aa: CASSLGQGITEAFF
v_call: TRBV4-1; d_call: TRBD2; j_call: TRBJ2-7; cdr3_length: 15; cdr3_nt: TGCGCCAGCAGCCTTTGGGGAGGGGTTAACTACGAGCAGTACTTC; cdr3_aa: CASSLWGGVNYEQYF
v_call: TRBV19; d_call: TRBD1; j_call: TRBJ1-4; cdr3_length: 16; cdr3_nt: TGTGCCAGTTTAAACCTACAGGGGCCGACTAATGAAAAACTGTTTTTT; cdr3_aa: CASLNLQGPTNEKLFF
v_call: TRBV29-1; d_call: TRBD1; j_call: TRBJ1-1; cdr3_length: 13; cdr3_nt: TGCAGCGGGGGACAGGGTGTACTCACTGAAGCTTTCTTT; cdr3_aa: CSGGQGVLTEAFF
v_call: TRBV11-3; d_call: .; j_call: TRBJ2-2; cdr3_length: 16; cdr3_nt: TGTGCCAGCAGCCGAGGGGGAACAGCGAACACCGGGGAGCTGTTTTTT; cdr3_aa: CASSRGGTANTGELFF
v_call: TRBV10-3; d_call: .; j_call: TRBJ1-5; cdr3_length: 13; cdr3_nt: TGTGCCATCAGTGAGTCGGGCAGGCAGCCCCAGCATTTT; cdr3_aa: CAISESGRQPQHF
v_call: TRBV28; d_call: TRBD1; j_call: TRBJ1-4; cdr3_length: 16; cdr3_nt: TGTGCCAGCAGTGACCGACAGGGGCATACTAATGAAAAACTGTTTTTT; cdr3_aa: CASSDRQGHTNEKLFF
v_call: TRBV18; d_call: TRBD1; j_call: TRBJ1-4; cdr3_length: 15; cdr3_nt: TGTGCCAGCTCAACCCGGACAGGGAGTAATGAAAAACTGTTTTTT; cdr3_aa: CASSTRTGSNEKLFF
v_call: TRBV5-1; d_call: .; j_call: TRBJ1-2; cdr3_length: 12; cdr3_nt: TGCGCCAGCAGTTCGACAGTCGGTGGCTACACCTTC; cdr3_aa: CASSSTVGGYTF
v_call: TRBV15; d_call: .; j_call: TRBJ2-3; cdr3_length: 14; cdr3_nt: TGTGCCACCAGCAGAGATTATTATACAGATACGCAGTATTTT; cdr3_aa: CATSRDYYTDTQYF
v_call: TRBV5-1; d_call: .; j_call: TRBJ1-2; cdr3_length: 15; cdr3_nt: TGCGCCAGCAGCTTGCGTCTATCGAATGTTGAAGGCTACACCTTC; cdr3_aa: CASSLRLSNVEGYTF
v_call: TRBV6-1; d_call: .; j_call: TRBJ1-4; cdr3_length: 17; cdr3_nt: TGTGCCAGCAGTGCTCCTCGCGGGGGGGCGAATAATGAAAAACTGTTTTTT; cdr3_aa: CASSAPRGGANNEKLFF
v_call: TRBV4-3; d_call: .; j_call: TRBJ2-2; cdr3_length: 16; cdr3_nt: TGCGCCAGCAGCCCCGGGGTAACCTCAAGTATCGGGGAGCTGTTTTTT; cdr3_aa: CASSPGVTSSIGELFF
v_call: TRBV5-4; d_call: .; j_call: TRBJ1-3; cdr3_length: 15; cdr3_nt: TGTGCCAGCAGCTTGGAGCGAAACTCTGGAAACACCATATATTTT; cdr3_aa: CASSLERNSGNTIYF
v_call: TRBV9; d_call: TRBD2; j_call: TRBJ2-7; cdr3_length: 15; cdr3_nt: TGTGCCAGCAGCGTAGCGGGGGGATCCCGGAACGAGCAGTACTTC; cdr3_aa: CASSVAGGSRNEQYF
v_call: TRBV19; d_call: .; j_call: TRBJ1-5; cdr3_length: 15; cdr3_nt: TGTGCCAGTAGTATGGTCGGGGTTGGCAATCAGCCCCAGCATTTT; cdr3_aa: CASSMVGVGNQPQHF
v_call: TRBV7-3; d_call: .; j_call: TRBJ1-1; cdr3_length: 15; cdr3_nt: TGTGCCAGCAGCTTAGGTTTGAGCGGGAGCGGTGAAGCTTTCTTT; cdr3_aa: CASSLGLSGSGEAFF
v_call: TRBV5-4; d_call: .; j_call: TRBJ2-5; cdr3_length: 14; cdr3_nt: TGTGCCAGCAGCTTGGCAGGAACCCGAGAGACCCAGTACTTC; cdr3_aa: CASSLAGTRETQYF
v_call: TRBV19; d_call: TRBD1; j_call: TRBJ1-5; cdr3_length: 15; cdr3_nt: TGTGCCACCACCCGGGGGACAGGGGGCAATCAGCCCCAGCATTTT; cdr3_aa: CATTRGTGGNQPQHF
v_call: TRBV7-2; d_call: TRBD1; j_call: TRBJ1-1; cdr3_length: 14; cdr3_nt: TGTGCCAGCAGCCCCACAGGGGTAGGTACTGAAGCTTTCTTT; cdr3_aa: CASSPTGVGTEAFF
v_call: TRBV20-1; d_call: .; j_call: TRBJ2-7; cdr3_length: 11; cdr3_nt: TGCAGTGCTATGATGGGGGACAAGCAGTACTTC; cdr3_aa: CSAMMGDKQYF
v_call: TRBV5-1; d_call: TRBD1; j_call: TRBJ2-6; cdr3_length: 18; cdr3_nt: TGCGCCAGCAGCTTGGTATCCAGGGGGCTGTCTGGGGCCAACGTCCTGACTTTC; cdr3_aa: CASSLVSRGLSGANVLTF
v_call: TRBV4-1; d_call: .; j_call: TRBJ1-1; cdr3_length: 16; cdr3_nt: TGCGCCAGCAGCCAACCACCCTGGGGCAAATTCACTGAAGCTTTCTTT; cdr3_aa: CASSQPPWGKFTEAFF
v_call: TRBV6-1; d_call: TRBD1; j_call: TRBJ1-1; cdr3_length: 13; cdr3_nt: TGTGCCAGCAGGGAGGGGGCGAACACTGAAGCTTTCTTT; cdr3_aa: CASREGANTEAFF
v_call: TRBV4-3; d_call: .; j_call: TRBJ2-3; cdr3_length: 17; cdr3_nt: TGCGCCAGCAGCCAAGGTCTAGTGGGGACTCAAACAGATACGCAGTATTTT; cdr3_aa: CASSQGLVGTQTDTQYF